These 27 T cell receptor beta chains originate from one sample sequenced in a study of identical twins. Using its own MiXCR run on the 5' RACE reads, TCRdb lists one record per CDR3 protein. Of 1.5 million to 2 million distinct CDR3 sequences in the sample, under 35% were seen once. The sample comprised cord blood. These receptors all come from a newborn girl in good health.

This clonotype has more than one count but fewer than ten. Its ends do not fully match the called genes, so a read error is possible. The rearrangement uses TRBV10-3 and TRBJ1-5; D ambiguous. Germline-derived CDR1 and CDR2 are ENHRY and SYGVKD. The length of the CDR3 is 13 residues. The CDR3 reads CAIGRDSDQPQHF. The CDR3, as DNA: TGTGCGATCGGGCGGGATAGCGATCAGCCCCAGCATTTT.

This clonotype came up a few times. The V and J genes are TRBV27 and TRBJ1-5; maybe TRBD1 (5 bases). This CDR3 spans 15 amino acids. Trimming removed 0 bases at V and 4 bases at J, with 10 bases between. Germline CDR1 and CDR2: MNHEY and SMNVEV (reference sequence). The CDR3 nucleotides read TGTGCCAGCAGTTTATCGGGAGGGGTTAATCAGCCCCAGCATTTT. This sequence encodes CASSLSGGVNQPQHF.

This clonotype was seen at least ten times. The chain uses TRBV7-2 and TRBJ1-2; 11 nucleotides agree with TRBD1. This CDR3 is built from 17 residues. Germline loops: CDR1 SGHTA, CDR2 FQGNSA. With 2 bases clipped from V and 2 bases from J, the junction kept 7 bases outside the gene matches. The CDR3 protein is CASSLYGTGGVNYGYTF. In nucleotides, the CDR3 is TGTGCCAGCAGCTTATATGGGACAGGGGGAGTAAACTATGGCTACACCTTC. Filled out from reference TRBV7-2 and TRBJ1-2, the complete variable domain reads GAGVSQSPSNKVTEKGKDVELRCDPISGHTALYWYRQSLGQGLEFLIYFQGNSAPDKSGLPSDRFSAERTGGSVSTLTIQRTQQEDSAVYLCASSLYGTGGVNYGYTFGSGTRLTVV.

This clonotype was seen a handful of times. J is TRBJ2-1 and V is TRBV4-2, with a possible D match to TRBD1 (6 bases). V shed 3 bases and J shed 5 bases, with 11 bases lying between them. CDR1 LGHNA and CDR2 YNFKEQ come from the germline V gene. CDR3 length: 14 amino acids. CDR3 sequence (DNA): TGTGCCAGCAGCCAGCTCCACAGGGACAATGAGCAGTTCTTC. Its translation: CASSQLHRDNEQFF.

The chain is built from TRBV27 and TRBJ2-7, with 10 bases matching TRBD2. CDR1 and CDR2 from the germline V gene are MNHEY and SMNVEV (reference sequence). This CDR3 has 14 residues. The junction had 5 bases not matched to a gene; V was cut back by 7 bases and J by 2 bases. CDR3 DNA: TGTGCCAGCACTGCTAGCGGGGGTCCCTACGAGCAGTACTTC. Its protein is CASTASGGPYEQYF.

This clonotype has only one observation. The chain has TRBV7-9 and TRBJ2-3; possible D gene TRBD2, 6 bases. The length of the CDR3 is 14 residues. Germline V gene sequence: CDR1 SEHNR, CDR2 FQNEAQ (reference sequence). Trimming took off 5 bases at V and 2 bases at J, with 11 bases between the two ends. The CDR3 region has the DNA TGTGCCAGCAGCCTCCGGGAGACCACAGATACGCAGTATTTT. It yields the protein CASSLRETTDTQYF.

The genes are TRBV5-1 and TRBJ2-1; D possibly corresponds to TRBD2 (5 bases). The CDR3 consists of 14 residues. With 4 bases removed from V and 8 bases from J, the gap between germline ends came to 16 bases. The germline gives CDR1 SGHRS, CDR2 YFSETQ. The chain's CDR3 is CASSPRISVHEQFF. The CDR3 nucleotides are TGCGCCAGCAGCCCTCGGATTAGCGTCCATGAGCAGTTCTTC.

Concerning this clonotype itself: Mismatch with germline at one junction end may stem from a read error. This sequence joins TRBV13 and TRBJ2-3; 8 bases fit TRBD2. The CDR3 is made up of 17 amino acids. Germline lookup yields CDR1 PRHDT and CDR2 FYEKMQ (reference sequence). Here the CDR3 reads CASSLGVASGSADAQYF. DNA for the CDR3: TGTGCCAGCAGCTTAGGTGTGGCTAGCGGGTCCGCAGATGCGCAGTATTTT.

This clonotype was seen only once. The CDR3 DNA sequence: TGCGCCAGCAGCTTCTGGACAGGGGTAGAGACCCAGTACTTC. Its protein is CASSFWTGVETQYF. The J gene is TRBJ2-4, the V gene TRBV5-1; 9 positions match TRBD1. Matching the DNA end better, TRBJ2-5 makes the J call doubtful. In germline, CDR1 is SGHRS, CDR2 YFSETQ. The CDR3 extends over 14 amino acids.

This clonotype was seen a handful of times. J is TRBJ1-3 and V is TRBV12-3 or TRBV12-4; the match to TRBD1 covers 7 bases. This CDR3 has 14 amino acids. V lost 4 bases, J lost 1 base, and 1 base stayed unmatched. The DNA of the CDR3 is TGTGCCAGCAGTTCGACAGGGTCTGGAAACACCATATATTTT. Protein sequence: CASSSTGSGNTIYF.

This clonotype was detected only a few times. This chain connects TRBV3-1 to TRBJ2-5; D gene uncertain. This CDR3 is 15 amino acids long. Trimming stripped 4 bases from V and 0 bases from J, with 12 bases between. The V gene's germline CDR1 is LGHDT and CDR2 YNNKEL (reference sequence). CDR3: CASSPTVRYQETQYF. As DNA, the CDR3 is TGTGCCAGCAGCCCCACAGTCCGGTACCAAGAGACCCAGTACTTC.

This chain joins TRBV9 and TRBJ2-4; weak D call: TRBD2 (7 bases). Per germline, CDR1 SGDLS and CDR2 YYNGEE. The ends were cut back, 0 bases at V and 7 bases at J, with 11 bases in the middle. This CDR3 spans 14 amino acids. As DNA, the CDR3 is TGTGCCAGCAGCGTAGTTGCGGGGGCGAACATTCAGTACTTC. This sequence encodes CASSVVAGANIQYF.

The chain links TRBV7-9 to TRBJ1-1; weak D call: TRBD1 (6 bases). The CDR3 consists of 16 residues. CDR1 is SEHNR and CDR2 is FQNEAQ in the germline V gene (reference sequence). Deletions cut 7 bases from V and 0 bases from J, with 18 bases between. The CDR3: CASTQRGGRMNTEAFF. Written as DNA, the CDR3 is TGTGCCAGCACCCAGAGGGGGGGACGGATGAACACTGAAGCTTTCTTT.

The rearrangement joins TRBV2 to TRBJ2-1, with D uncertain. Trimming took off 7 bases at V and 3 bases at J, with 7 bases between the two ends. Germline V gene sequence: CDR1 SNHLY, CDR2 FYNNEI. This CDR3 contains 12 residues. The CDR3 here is CASNGLYNEQFF. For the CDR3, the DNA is TGTGCCAGCAACGGCCTCTACAATGAGCAGTTCTTC.

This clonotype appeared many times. CDR3 loop: CASSQPGDTQYF. The CDR3 DNA reads TGCGCCAGCAGCCAGCCGGGGGATACGCAGTATTTT. The chain combines TRBV4-1 with TRBJ2-3; possibly TRBD2 for D (5 bases). The CDR3 sequence is 12 residues long. The germline V gene has CDR1 MGHRA and CDR2 YSYEKL. Trimming shortened V by 3 bases and J by 6 bases, and 7 bases separated the two germline ends.

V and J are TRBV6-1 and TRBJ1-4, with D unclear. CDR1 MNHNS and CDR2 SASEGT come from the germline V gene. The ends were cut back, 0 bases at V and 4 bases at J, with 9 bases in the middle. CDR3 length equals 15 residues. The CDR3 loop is CASSEARLVNEKLFF. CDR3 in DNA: TGTGCCAGCAGTGAAGCCAGATTGGTTAATGAAAAACTGTTTTTT.

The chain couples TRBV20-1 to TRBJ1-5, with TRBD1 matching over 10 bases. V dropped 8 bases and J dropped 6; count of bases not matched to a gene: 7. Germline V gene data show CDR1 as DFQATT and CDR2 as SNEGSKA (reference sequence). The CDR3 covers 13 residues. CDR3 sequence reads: CSSSRDRGQPQHF. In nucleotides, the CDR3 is TGCAGTTCTTCCCGGGACAGGGGTCAGCCCCAGCATTTT.

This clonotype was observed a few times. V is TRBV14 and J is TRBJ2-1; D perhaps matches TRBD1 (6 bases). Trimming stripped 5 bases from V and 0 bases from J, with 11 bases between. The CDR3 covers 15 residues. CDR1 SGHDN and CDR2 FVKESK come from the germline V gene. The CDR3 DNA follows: TGTGCCAGCAGCGTACAGGGTTTCTCCTACAATGAGCAGTTCTTC. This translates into CASSVQGFSYNEQFF.

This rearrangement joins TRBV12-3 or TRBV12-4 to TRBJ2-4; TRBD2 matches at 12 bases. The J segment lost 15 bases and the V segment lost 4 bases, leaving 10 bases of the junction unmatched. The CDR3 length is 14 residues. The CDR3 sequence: CASSSTSGSETRYF. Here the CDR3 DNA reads TGTGCCAGCAGTTCGACTAGCGGGAGTGAGACCCGGTACTTC.

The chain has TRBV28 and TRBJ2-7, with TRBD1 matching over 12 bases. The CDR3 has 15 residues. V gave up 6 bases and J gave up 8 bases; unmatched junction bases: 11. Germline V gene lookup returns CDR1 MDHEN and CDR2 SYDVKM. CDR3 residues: CASSPHRDRGLKQYF. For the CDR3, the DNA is TGTGCCAGCAGCCCTCACCGGGACAGGGGGCTAAAGCAGTACTTC.

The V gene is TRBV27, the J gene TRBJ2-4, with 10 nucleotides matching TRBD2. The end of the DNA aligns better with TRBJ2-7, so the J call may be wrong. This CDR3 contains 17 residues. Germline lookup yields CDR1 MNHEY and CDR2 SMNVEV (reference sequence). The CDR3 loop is CASSLSPGLALTYEQYF. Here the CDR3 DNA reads TGTGCCAGCAGTTTATCACCGGGACTAGCGCTAACCTACGAGCAGTACTTC.

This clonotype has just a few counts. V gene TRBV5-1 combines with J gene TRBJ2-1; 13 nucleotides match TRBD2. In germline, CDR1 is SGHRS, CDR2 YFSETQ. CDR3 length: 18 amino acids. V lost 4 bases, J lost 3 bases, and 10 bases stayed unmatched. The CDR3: CASSPWTSGRTGYNEQFF. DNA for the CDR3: TGCGCCAGCAGCCCCTGGACTAGCGGGAGAACAGGCTACAATGAGCAGTTCTTC.

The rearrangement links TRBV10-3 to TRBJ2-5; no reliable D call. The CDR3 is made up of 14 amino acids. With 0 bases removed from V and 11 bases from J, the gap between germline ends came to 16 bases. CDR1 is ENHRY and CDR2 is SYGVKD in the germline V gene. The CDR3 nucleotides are TGTGCCATCAGTGAGTCGGTGGGCCCCAATGAGCAGTACTTC. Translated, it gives CAISESVGPNEQYF.

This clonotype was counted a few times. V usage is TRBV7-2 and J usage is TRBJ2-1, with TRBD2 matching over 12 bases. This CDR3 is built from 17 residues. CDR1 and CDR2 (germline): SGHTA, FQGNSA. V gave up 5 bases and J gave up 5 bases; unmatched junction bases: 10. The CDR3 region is CASSARGLAGLNNEQFF. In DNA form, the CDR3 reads TGTGCCAGCAGCGCAAGGGGACTAGCGGGCCTGAACAATGAGCAGTTCTTC.

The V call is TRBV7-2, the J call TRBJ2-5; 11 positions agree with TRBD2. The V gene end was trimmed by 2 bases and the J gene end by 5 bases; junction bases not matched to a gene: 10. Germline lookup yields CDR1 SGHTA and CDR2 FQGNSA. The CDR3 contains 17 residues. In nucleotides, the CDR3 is TGTGCCAGCAGCTTACGCTCCCGGGCTAGCGGGAGGGAGACCCAGTACTTC. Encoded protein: CASSLRSRASGRETQYF. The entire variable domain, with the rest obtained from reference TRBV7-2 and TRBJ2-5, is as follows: GAGVSQSPSNKVTEKGKDVELRCDPISGHTALYWYRQSLGQGLEFLIYFQGNSAPDKSGLPSDRFSAERTGGSVSTLTIQRTQQEDSAVYLCASSLRSRASGRETQYFGPGTRLLVL.

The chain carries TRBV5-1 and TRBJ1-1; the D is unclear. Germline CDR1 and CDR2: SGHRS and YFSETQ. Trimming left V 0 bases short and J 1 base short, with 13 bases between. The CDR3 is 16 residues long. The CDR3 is CASSLALDFRNTEAFF. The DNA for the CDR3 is TGCGCCAGCAGCTTGGCGCTGGACTTCCGGAACACTGAAGCTTTCTTT.

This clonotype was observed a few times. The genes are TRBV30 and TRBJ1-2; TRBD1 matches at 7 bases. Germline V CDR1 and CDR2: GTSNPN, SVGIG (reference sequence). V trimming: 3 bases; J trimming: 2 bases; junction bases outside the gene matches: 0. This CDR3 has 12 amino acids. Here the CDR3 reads CAWRTGNYGYTF. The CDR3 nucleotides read TGTGCCTGGAGGACAGGGAACTATGGCTACACCTTC.